This entry features one T cell receptor (beta chain) sequence. This sample is part of a study of blood T cell repertoires in COVID-19. Assay used: immunoSEQ multiplex PCR; TCRdb lists only in-frame clones, some missing. This sample carries some 140,000 clones, approximately 85% of them seen once, and the ten largest clones take roughly 0.62%. Sequenced input: peripheral blood. The TCR originated in a man aged 55 to 70 with COVID-19, enrolled during active disease.

CDR3 protein: CASFRGPGNTIYF. The CDR3 DNA reads as TGTGCCAGTTTTAGGGGGCCTGGAAACACCATATATTTT. The chain is built from TRBV6-5 and TRBJ1-3, with TRBD1 identical over 7 bases. Per germline, CDR1 MNHEY and CDR2 SVGAGI. The CDR3 totals 13 residues. V was clipped by 9 bases and J by 2 bases; unmatched bases: 4.